The present entry profiles one T cell receptor beta chain with its context. Germline V CDR1 and CDR2: SGHDT, YYEEEE. The length of the CDR3 is 16 residues. The junction had 8 bases not matched to a gene; V was cut back by 4 bases and J by 6 bases. The entry originates in a study of OX40 agonist ivuxolimab in advanced cancers. Assay used: immunoSEQ multiplex PCR; TCRdb lists only in-frame clones, some missing. The table includes 90,000 or so clones, about 93% detected once. The J gene is TRBJ2-1, the V gene TRBV5-6; 12 bases agree with TRBD2. This sequence was found in an adult with an advanced solid tumor such as melanoma, head and neck, liver or kidney cancer. This material consisted of CD4+ or CD8+ T cells sorted from blood, taken in a trial of the OX40 agonist ivuxolimab. The CDR3 DNA is TGTGCCAGCAGCCAGCTACTAGCGGGAGGTCGCAATGAGCAGTTCTTC. Protein: CASSQLLAGGRNEQFF.